Below, one T cell receptor beta chain is given with its context. Authors' analysis steps: Reference gene primer amplification yielded estimated nucleated cell counts. Repertoires were generated with immunoSEQ multiplex PCR, while TCRdb's copy carries only in-frame clones and drops some. V and J calls and clone size are given by that table; D and trimming were obtained from the DNA. In the table there are about 43,000 clones, 82% of which are singletons. These data belong to a study of blood T cell repertoires in COVID-19. About the study: Sites across the United States, Italy and Spain contributed samples from acute and convalescent COVID-19. Nucleic acid was either cDNA or gDNA, and it came from T cells, B-cell-depleted T cells, or PBMCs.

The ends were cut back, 2 bases at V and 5 bases at J, with 6 bases in the middle. The germline V gene encodes CDR1 MNHEY and CDR2 SVGAGI. This CDR3 comprises 12 residues. The clonotype was recovered from a woman aged 55-69 years with acute or convalescent COVID-19. Specimen: peripheral blood. The V call is TRBV6-5, the J call TRBJ1-2; possible D gene TRBD1, 5 bases. In DNA form, the CDR3 reads TGTGCCAGCAGTTACGGGGCTTATGGCTACACCTTC. It translates to CASSYGAYGYTF.